Given below is one T cell receptor beta chain in context. Its antigen is not known. The data were obtained in a study of cytomegalovirus exposure and HLA in healthy donors. Study outcomes and limitations: The presence/absence work took it that sequencing depth was about the same across donors. Later on, analysis showed that most CMV-associated TCR beta chains appeared to be HLA-restricted. Among immune exposure information, only CMV serostatus was available. Later analysis reportedly placed an Asian-associated ancestry cluster below the roughly 680-donor mean in N-insertions.

It was with 60 Vbeta and 13 Jbeta primers that the PCR ran. Produced via immunoSEQ multiplex PCR; TCRdb's table is partial and in-frame only. The sample lists about 37,000 clones; just under 75% were seen once. The TCR originated in a man younger than 45 in good health and CMV-seronegative. The specimen sequenced was PBMCs.

The CDR3 nucleotides read TGTGCCAGCCGAGCGGGAGGGCCAGGCAATGAGCAGTTCTTC. Amino acids: CASRAGGPGNEQFF. The chain has TRBV7-3 and TRBJ2-1, with 10 bases lining up with TRBD2. The CDR3 loop spans 14 amino acids. Trimming at V came to 8 bases and at J to 6 bases, leaving 7 bases not matched to a gene. Per germline, CDR1 SGHTA and CDR2 FQGTGA.